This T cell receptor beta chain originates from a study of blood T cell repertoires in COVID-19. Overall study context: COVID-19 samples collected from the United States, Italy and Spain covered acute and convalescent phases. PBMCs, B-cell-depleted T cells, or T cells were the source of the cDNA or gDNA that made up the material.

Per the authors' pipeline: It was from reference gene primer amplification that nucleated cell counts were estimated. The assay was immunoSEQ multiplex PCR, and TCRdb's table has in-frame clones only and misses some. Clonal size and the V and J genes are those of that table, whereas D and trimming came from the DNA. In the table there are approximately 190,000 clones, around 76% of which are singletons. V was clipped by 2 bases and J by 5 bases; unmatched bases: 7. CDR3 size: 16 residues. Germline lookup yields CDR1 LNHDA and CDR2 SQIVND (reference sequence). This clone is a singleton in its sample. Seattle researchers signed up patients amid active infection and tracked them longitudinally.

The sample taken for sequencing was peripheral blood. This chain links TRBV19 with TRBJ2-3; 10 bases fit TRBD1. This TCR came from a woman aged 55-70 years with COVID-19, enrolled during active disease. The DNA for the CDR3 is TGTGCCAGTAGTATACTCCGGGACAGGGGTCAAGATACGCAGTATTTT. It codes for CASSILRDRGQDTQYF.